This T cell receptor (beta chain) comes out of a study of blood T cell repertoires in COVID-19. TCRdb's copy holds only in-frame clones and misses some; the assay was immunoSEQ multiplex PCR. The sample lists hundreds of thousands of clones; roughly nine tenths were seen once. CDR3 length: 17 amino acids. CDR1 and CDR2 (germline): SGHTA, FQGTGA. With 5 bases clipped from V and 0 bases from J, the junction kept 8 bases outside the gene matches. The TCR sequence derives from a man aged 60-69 years who had recovered from COVID-19. V gene TRBV7-3 combines with J gene TRBJ2-1; 9 bases are a match to TRBD2. Sequenced: peripheral blood. The CDR3 sequence: CASSPRLAASSYNEQFF. CDR3 nucleotides: TGTGCCAGCAGCCCACGACTAGCGGCTAGCTCCTACAATGAGCAGTTCTTC.